This T cell receptor beta chain was profiled in a study of human T cells and chemical hapten exposure. Across the whole study: For the roughly 26-week duration of the study, patients were given weekly doses of diphenylcyclopropenone on the scalp. Regarding the study as a whole: Among expanded TCRs, significantly more large CDR3 similarity clusters formed than among controls. Positive correlation was observed between PT1 expanded TCR counts and patch test score.

Germline V gene lookup returns CDR1 MNHEY and CDR2 SVGAGI. The CDR3 loop spans 13 amino acids. V dropped 7 bases and J dropped 2; count of bases not matched to a gene: 3. Details on this clonotype: Antigen specificity is unknown.

TCRdb recomputed calls from the RACE reads with MiXCR, one row per CDR3 protein. The repertoire holds around 180,000 distinct CDR3 sequences, approximately 31% seen once, with roughly 3% in the top ten. Time point meaning: pre-sensitization, week 0. Treatment meaning: therapeutic diphenylcyclopropenone sensitization with weekly scalp DPC. Blood collection happened ahead of applying each patch test. The starting material was whole blood, obtained in connection with sensitization to the hapten diphenylcyclopropenone (DPC). V and J are TRBV6-5 and TRBJ2-7; 9 bases match TRBD2. This clonotype was obtained from a woman in her 30s with alopecia areata. Some clones in this sample may be carry-over from other donors' samples. This CDR3 is CASTSGTAYEQYF. As DNA, the CDR3 is TGTGCCAGCACTAGCGGGACAGCCTACGAGCAGTACTTC.